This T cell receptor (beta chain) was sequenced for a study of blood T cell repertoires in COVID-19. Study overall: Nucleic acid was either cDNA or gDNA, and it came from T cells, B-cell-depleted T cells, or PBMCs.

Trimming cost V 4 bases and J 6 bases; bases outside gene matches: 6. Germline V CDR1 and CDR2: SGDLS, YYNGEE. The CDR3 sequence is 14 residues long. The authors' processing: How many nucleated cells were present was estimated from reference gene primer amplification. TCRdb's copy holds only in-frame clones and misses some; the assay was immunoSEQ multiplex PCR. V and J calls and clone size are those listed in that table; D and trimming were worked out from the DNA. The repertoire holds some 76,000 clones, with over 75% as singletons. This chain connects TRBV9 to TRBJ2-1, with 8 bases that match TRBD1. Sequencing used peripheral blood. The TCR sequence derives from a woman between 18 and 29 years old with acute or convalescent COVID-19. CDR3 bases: TGTGCCAGCAGCCCCCGTACAGGGGGCAATGAGCAGTTCTTC. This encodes CASSPRTGGNEQFF.